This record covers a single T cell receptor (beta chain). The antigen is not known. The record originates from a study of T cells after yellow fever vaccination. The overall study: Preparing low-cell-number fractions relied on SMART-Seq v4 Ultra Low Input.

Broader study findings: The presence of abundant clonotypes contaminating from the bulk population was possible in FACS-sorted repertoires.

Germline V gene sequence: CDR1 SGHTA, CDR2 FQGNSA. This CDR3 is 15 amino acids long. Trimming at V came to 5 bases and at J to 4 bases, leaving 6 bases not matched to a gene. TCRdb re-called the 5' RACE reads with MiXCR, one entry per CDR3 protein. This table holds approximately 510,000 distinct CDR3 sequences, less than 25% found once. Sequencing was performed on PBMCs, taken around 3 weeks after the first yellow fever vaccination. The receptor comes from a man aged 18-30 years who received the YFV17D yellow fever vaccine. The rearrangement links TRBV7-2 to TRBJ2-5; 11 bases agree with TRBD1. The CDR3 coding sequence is TGTGCCAGCAGCGTTACCGGGACAGGGGGAGAGACCCAGTACTTC. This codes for CASSVTGTGGETQYF.